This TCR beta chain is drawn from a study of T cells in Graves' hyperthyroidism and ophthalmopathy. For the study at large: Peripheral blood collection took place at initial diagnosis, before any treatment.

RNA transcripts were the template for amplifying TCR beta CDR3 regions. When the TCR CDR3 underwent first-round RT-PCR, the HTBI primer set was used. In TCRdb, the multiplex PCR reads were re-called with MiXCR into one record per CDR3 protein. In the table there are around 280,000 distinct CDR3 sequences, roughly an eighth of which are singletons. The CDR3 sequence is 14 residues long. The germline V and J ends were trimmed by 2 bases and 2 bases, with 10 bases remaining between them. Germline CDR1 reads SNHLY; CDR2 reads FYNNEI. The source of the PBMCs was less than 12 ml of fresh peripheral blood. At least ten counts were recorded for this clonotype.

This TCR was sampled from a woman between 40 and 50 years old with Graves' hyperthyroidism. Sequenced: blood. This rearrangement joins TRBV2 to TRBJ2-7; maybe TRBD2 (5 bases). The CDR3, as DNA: TGTGCCAGCAGTGAATGGGGAGTTCCCTACGAGCAGTACTTC. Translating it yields CASSEWGVPYEQYF.